The entry below describes one T cell receptor (beta chain). Its antigen is not yet known. Base qualities were left out, and no much larger clone turns up one base away. The data derive from a study of yellow fever vaccine responses in identical twins (dated by TCRdb to 2016 to 2019). About the study as a whole: The study precisely tracked vaccine-responding T cell clones in identical twins. On the study overall, not on this receptor specifically: The authors reported that the T cell response to vaccination in identical twins appeared partly convergent and partly personalized.

Library generation was performed with RT-PCR. The sequencer was an Illumina HiSeq 2500. TCRdb took the public reads, trimmed them with fastp at Q25, ran MiXCR for clone calling and kept in-frame beta chains. Under each unique CDR3 protein, matching rows form one entry showing the most common genes and DNA. Counted in this sample were about 1,700 distinct CDR3 sequences; 80% to 90% of them appeared once. Of the sample, just over 5.5% is held by the ten largest clones. Ends trimmed: V by 4 bases, J by 5 bases; bases unmatched to a gene: 14. Looking up the germline V gene (reference sequence) yields CDR1 SGHKS and CDR2 YYEKEE. From cysteine to phenylalanine, the CDR3 is 17 amino acids long. The kept DNA is CDR3 alone, 51 bases in frame from the first base.

This receptor was obtained from a woman between 18 and 30 years old who received the yellow fever vaccine. Donor details come from another sample of the same person, matched by shared clones. The sample consisted of T cells from blood (PBMCs), unsorted or a sorted subset (not recorded which), taken before or after yellow fever vaccination (not recorded which). The receptor chain draws on TRBV5-5 and TRBJ1-5, with 8 bases in between that match TRBD1. For the CDR3, the sequence is CASSTRELGTGDQPQHF. Here is the DNA: TGTGCCAGCAGCACGCGGGAGCTCGGGACAGGAGATCAGCCCCAGCATTTT. The reference TRBV5-5 and TRBJ1-5 proteins fill in what lies around the CDR3, so the full variable domain reads DAGVTQSPTHLIKTRGQQVTLRCSPISGHKSVSWYQQVLGQGPQFIFQYYEKEERGRGNFPDRFSARQFPNYSSELNVNALLLGDSALYLCASSTRELGTGDQPQHFGDGTRLSIL.